The 20 T cell receptor beta chains below were found in one sample sequenced in a study of beta chain features in type 1 diabetes. The study reverse transcribed the entire isolated RNA, so it sequenced expressed TCRB transcripts. Libraries were prepared by immunoSEQ multiplex PCR; TCRdb keeps only in-frame clonotypes and omits some of them. Of about 180,000 clones listed, around an eighth are singletons. Material for sequencing was central memory CD4+ T cells from blood. All receptors derive from a young woman in good health.

This clone was detected only a few times. The chain carries TRBV27 and TRBJ2-1; 8 nucleotides align to TRBD2. Per germline, CDR1 MNHEY and CDR2 SMNVEV (reference sequence). The V and J ends lost 7 bases and 8 bases, in that order; junction bases with no gene match: 13. The CDR3 contains 15 residues. CDR3 DNA sequence: TGTGCCAGCACTCTTACCGGGACTAGGGGTGATGAGCAGTTCTTC. Encoded protein: CASTLTGTRGDEQFF.

CDR3 loop: CASSDAGGFGKEFF. The CDR3 coding sequence is TGTGCCAGCAGTGATGCGGGAGGATTCGGGAAGGAGTTCTTC. The gene calls are TRBV6-1 and TRBJ2-1; 8 bases fit TRBD2. The germline V gene encodes CDR1 MNHNS and CDR2 SASEGT. Germline trimming cut 3 bases from V and 14 bases from J; bases unmatched to any gene: 12. The CDR3 runs to 14 residues.

This clone was detected only a few times. The chain joins TRBV7-8 to TRBJ2-3; 12 bases line up with TRBD1. CDR3 length equals 15 residues. Per germline, CDR1 SGHVS and CDR2 FQNEAQ. CDR3 nucleotides: TGTGCTGTGGGGACAGGGGGCTTACCCACAGATACGCAGTATTTT. Translating it yields CAVGTGGLPTDTQYF. Using reference TRBV7-8 and TRBJ2-3 for the parts outside the CDR3, the full variable domain is GAGVSQSPRYKVAKRGQDVALRCDPISGHVSLFWYQQALGQGPEFLTYFQNEAQLDKSGLPSDRFFAERPEGSVSTLKIQRTQQEDSAVYLCAVGTGGLPTDTQYFGPGTRLTVL.

There are a few counts of this clone. This sequence joins TRBV19 and TRBJ1-5, with TRBD1 identical over 8 bases. V was clipped by 5 bases and J by 4 bases; unmatched bases: 19. Germline V lookup: CDR1 LNHDA, CDR2 SQIVND (reference sequence). CDR3 length: 19 residues. The DNA for the CDR3 is TGTGCCAGTAGTCCTCGACAGGGGTGGCGTGGTTTCAGGAATCAGCCCCAGCATTTT. Residues: CASSPRQGWRGFRNQPQHF.

This clone has just a few counts. The CDR3 region has the DNA TGTGCCAGCAGCTTAAAAGGGGTGACTAGCGGTTCCTACGAGCAGTACTTC. This gives the protein CASSLKGVTSGSYEQYF. This chain links TRBV7-2 with TRBJ2-7; TRBD2 aligns across 9 bases. This CDR3 is 17 amino acids long. Germline-derived CDR1 and CDR2 are SGHTA and FQGNSA. The V and J ends lost 2 bases and 1 base, in that order; junction bases with no gene match: 9.

This clone was counted ten times or more. This chain uses TRBV19 with TRBJ1-1; 12 bases fit TRBD1. Germline values: CDR1 LNHDA, CDR2 SQIVND (reference sequence). The CDR3 has 13 residues. V dropped 5 bases and J dropped 10; count of bases not matched to a gene: 5. The CDR3 reads CASSLRDRGRAFF. The CDR3 nucleotides are TGTGCCAGTAGTCTTAGGGACAGGGGGCGAGCTTTCTTT.

This clone was seen only a few times. As DNA, the CDR3 is TGTGCCAGCAGGCCAATGACTAGCGGGAGGGCCCCCTACGAGCAGTACTTC. Protein product: CASRPMTSGRAPYEQYF. The rearrangement joins TRBV2 to TRBJ2-7, with 14 positions matching TRBD2. V trimming: 6 bases; J trimming: 2 bases; junction bases outside the gene matches: 9. The CDR3 is 17 residues long. Germline V lookup: CDR1 SNHLY, CDR2 FYNNEI.

This clone was picked up a small number of times. The chain carries TRBV5-1 and TRBJ2-7; 7 nucleotides match TRBD1. This CDR3 region has 13 residues. J was trimmed by 3 bases and V by 4 bases; bases with no gene match: 4. CDR1 and CDR2 from the germline V gene are SGHRS and YFSETQ. CDR3 sequence (DNA): TGCGCCAGCAGCCGGGACAGTATCTACGAGCAGTACTTC. It is translated as CASSRDSIYEQYF.

This clone was observed a handful of times. V usage is TRBV28 and J usage is TRBJ2-7; TRBD1 agrees at 9 bases. Germline CDR1 is MDHEN and CDR2 is SYDVKM. V dropped 6 bases and J dropped 4; count of bases not matched to a gene: 4. There are 13 residues in the CDR3. CDR3 nucleotides: TGTGCCAGCAGAGGGACAGGGCCGTACGAGCAGTACTTC. Protein product: CASRGTGPYEQYF.

The chain couples TRBV6-6 to TRBJ2-7, with 12 bases aligning to TRBD2. There are 13 residues in the CDR3. Germline V gene data show CDR1 as MNHNY and CDR2 as SVGAGI (reference sequence). Trimming removed 9 bases from V and 5 bases from J; junction bases left unmatched: 5. The CDR3 is CASETSGSDEQYF. The CDR3 nucleotides are TGTGCCAGTGAGACTAGCGGGAGTGACGAGCAGTACTTC.

This clone was seen only a few times. This chain uses TRBV5-1 with TRBJ2-1; TRBD2 is a possible D gene (5 bases). With 0 bases removed from V and 0 bases from J, the gap between germline ends came to 7 bases. This CDR3 region has 15 residues. Germline CDR1 and CDR2: SGHRS and YFSETQ. The DNA for the CDR3 is TGCGCCAGCAGCTTGGGAGCGGACTCCTACAATGAGCAGTTCTTC. This sequence encodes CASSLGADSYNEQFF.

This clone has only a few counts. The chain uses TRBV28 and TRBJ2-1; tentative D call: TRBD1 (5 bases). This CDR3 is 12 amino acids long. The V and J ends lost 3 bases and 8 bases respectively, with 8 bases between them. Germline loops: CDR1 MDHEN, CDR2 SYDVKM. Here the CDR3 DNA reads TGTGCCAGCAGTTTTGGCAGGGATGAGCAGTTCTTC. Residues: CASSFGRDEQFF.

This clone was found a few times. As DNA, the CDR3 is TGTGCCTGCGAGGCTCAGAACACTGAAGCTTTCTTT. Its translation is CACEAQNTEAFF. The rearrangement joins TRBV30 to TRBJ1-1; D remains unclear. CDR3 size: 12 residues. Trimming pared 6 bases from V and 1 base from J, leaving 9 bases between. The germline gives CDR1 GTSNPN, CDR2 SVGIG (reference sequence). The full variable domain, in which reference TRBV30 and TRBJ1-1 provide the parts outside the CDR3, is SQTIHQWPATLVQPVGSPLSLECTVEGTSNPNLYWYRQAAGRGLQLLFYSVGIGQISSEVPQNLSASRPQDRQFILSSKKLLLSDSGFYLCACEAQNTEAFFGQGTRLTVV.

This clone has at least ten counts. DNA for the CDR3: TGTGCCAGCAGGGACAGCGGGGACAATCAGCCCCAGCATTTT. Translation gives CASRDSGDNQPQHF. The chain couples TRBV27 to TRBJ1-5, with D maybe TRBD1 (6 bases). The CDR3 runs 14 residues. The V end was cut by 6 bases, the J end by 3 bases, with 12 bases between. Per germline, CDR1 MNHEY and CDR2 SMNVEV (reference sequence).

V gene TRBV29-1 combines with J gene TRBJ1-4, with TRBD1 identical over 7 bases. The CDR3 is 17 residues long. Germline trimming cut 7 bases from V and 5 bases from J; bases unmatched to any gene: 19. Germline CDR1 reads SQVTM; CDR2 reads ANQGSEA. CDR3 DNA: TGCAGCGCTAACTTTGACAAGGCCGGGACAGCCAATGAAAAACTGTTTTTT. Translating it yields CSANFDKAGTANEKLFF.

Written as DNA, the CDR3 is TGCGCCAGCAGAGATAGACTAGCGGGAGACAATGAGCAGTTCTTC. Translated: CASRDRLAGDNEQFF. The V gene is TRBV10-2, the J gene TRBJ2-1, with 12 positions matching TRBD2. The germline V gene has CDR1 WSHSY and CDR2 SAAADI. V trimming: 6 bases; J trimming: 5 bases; junction bases outside the gene matches: 5. The CDR3 runs to 15 residues.

The chain is built from TRBV5-4 and TRBJ2-1; TRBD2 aligns across 7 bases. This CDR3 comprises 16 residues. Trimming took 4 bases from V and 5 from J; bases not matched to a gene: 12. Germline assignment: CDR1 SGHNT and CDR2 YYREEE (reference sequence). The CDR3 sequence is CASSPRLAAGHNEQFF. The CDR3 DNA follows: TGTGCCAGCAGCCCCCGACTAGCAGCCGGCCACAATGAGCAGTTCTTC.

In this sample, this clone turned up a few times. The V call is TRBV4-3, the J call TRBJ2-1; D perhaps matches TRBD2 (6 bases). Between the trimmed V and J ends, which lost 0 bases and 15 bases, there was a span of 15 bases. From germline, CDR1 is LGHNA and CDR2 YSLEER. CDR3 length: 13 residues. CDR3 sequence: CASSQDRRRELFF. The CDR3, as DNA: TGCGCCAGCAGCCAAGATAGAAGGCGGGAATTGTTCTTC.

This chain joins TRBV29-1 and TRBJ2-3; weak D call: TRBD2 (6 bases). Germline V gene data show CDR1 as SQVTM and CDR2 as ANQGSEA. V lost 7 bases to trimming and J lost 6 bases, with 14 bases between them. The CDR3 has 12 amino acids. The CDR3 coding sequence is TGCAGCGCTAGGACTACCGGTGATACGCAGTATTTT. It is translated as CSARTTGDTQYF.

This chain connects TRBV9 to TRBJ2-1; possibly TRBD1 for D (6 bases). This CDR3 has 16 residues. The germline CDR1 and CDR2 sequences are SGDLS and YYNGEE. Trimming stripped 0 bases from V and 7 bases from J, with 17 bases between. Written as DNA, the CDR3 is TGTGCCAGCAGCGTAGCACAGGGTGGGGGCGGTAATGAGCAGTTCTTC. Translation gives CASSVAQGGGGNEQFF.